This T cell receptor beta chain was recovered during a study of identical twins. V was clipped by 1 base and J by 5 bases; unmatched bases: 3. The CDR3 length is 15 residues. Findings and caveats of the study: Beta out-of-frame sequences displayed a weaker excess of sharing between twins. The authors drew conclusions from cross-sectional statistical analysis rather than following the same donors.

TCRdb re-called the 5' RACE reads through MiXCR, storing one row per CDR3 protein. The sample has 150,000 or so distinct CDR3 sequences; 3% to 4% are singletons. This clonotype was detected ten times or more. Its target is not known. The sequenced sample was memory T cells sorted from blood. This clonotype was sampled from a man aged 18 to 29 in good health. The V and J genes are TRBV12-3 or TRBV12-4 and TRBJ1-4, with 8 positions matching TRBD1. CDR3 bases: TGTGCCAGCAGTTTAGGGGGGACAGGAAATGAAAAACTGTTTTTT. This gives the protein CASSLGGTGNEKLFF.